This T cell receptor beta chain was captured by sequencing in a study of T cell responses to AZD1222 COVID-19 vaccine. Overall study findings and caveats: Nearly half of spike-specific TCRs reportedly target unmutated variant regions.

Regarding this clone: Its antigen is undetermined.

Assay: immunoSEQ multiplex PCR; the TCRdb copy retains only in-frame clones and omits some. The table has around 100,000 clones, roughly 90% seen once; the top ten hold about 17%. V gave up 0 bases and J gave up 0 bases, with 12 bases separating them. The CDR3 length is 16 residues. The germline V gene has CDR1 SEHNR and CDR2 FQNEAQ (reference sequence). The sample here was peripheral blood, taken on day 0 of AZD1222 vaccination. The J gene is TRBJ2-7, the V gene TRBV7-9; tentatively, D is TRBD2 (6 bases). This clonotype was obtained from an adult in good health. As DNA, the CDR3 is TGTGCCAGCAGCTTAGCAGCGGGCCCTTCCTCCTACGAGCAGTACTTC. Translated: CASSLAAGPSSYEQYF.